This T cell receptor (beta chain) was sequenced for a study of blood T cell repertoires in COVID-19. About the research overall: Nucleic acid was either cDNA or gDNA, and it came from T cells, B-cell-depleted T cells, or PBMCs.

Original handling: The assay estimated nucleated cells by amplifying reference gene primers. Profiled with immunoSEQ multiplex PCR; TCRdb holds only in-frame clones, not every one. From that table come the V and J calls and clone size; the DNA was used to work out D and trimming. Here the sample spans 250,000 or so clones, roughly 80% being singletons. Germline CDR1 is LNHDA and CDR2 is SQIVND (reference sequence). V shed 5 bases and J 9 bases; nucleotides not matched to a gene: 13. CDR3 length: 16 amino acids. The chain carries TRBV19 and TRBJ1-6, with 7 bases identical to TRBD1. The TCR was taken from a young woman with acute or convalescent COVID-19. The sample was peripheral blood. CDR3 nucleotides: TGTGCCAGTAGTCCCGACAGGGTGGGCGCGGGTTCACCCCTCCACTTT. This translates into CASSPDRVGAGSPLHF.